The rows below give T cell receptor beta chains drawn from one sample of a study of T cell repertoires in cytomegalovirus infection. Their recognized antigens are unknown. TCRdb independently ran MiXCR on the reads; one entry per CDR3 protein. The profile covers about 920,000 distinct CDR3 sequences, with about a third appearing a single time and about 14% taken by the ten largest. Here the sequenced sample was cultured CD8+ T cells from PBMCs, taken from culture after CMV antigen stimulation. The receptor set was obtained from a human donor in good health (CMV status not recorded). Some clones in this sample may be carry-over from other donors' samples. CDR3s include the opening cysteine and the closing phenylalanine or tryptophan. Fields, in order: V gene, D gene, J gene, clone size, CDR3 length, CDR3 DNA, CDR3 protein. The D gene is left open where the match is weak. Clone size is given for some rows only: seen once, a few or many times, or a class if the clone is expanded.

V gene: TRBV7-9
D gene: NA
J gene: TRBJ2-1
clone size: many
CDR3 length: 17
CDR3 DNA: TGTGCCAGCAGCTTAGTCGATCGGATAAGCTTCGACAATGAGCAGTTCTTC
CDR3 protein: CASSLVDRISFDNEQFF

V gene: TRBV27
D gene: NA
J gene: TRBJ2-1
clone size: NA
CDR3 length: 14
CDR3 DNA: TGTGCCAGCAGTTTATCAAATAACTACAATGAGCAGTTCTTC
CDR3 protein: CASSLSNNYNEQFF

V gene: TRBV7-9
D gene: NA
J gene: TRBJ1-2
clone size: few
CDR3 length: 13
CDR3 DNA: TGTGCCAGCAGCTTGGACTTATACTATGGCTACACCTTC
CDR3 protein: CASSLDLYYGYTF

V gene: TRBV7-2
D gene: TRBD2
J gene: TRBJ2-3
clone size: many
CDR3 length: 15
CDR3 DNA: TGTGCCAGCAGCTTAGAGCGGGGAAGCACAGATACGCAGTATTTT
CDR3 protein: CASSLERGSTDTQYF

V gene: TRBV27
D gene: NA
J gene: TRBJ2-7
clone size: NA
CDR3 length: 17
CDR3 DNA: TGTGCCAGCAGTTATGAGGACCCGACAGTTAGTTCCTACGAGCAGTACTTC
CDR3 protein: CASSYEDPTVSSYEQYF

V gene: TRBV11-3
D gene: NA
J gene: TRBJ2-1
clone size: few
CDR3 length: 15
CDR3 DNA: TGTGCCAGCAGCCCGCACCCCGGCAGGAACAATGAGCAGTTCTTC
CDR3 protein: CASSPHPGRNNEQFF

V gene: TRBV27
D gene: NA
J gene: TRBJ1-1
clone size: few
CDR3 length: 11
CDR3 DNA: TGTGCCAGCAGGGACGGGATTGAAGCTTTCTTT
CDR3 protein: CASRDGIEAFF

V gene: TRBV5-6
D gene: NA
J gene: TRBJ1-5
clone size: few
CDR3 length: 15
CDR3 DNA: TGTGCCAGCAGCTTGAGACCAGCAGGAAATCAGCCCCAGCATTTT
CDR3 protein: CASSLRPAGNQPQHF

V gene: TRBV2
D gene: NA
J gene: TRBJ1-1
clone size: NA
CDR3 length: 14
CDR3 DNA: TGTGCCAGCAGTCGATATCTGGACGGAACTGAAGCTTTCTTT
CDR3 protein: CASSRYLDGTEAFF

V gene: TRBV12-3/TRBV12-4
D gene: TRBD1
J gene: TRBJ2-5
clone size: few
CDR3 length: 19
CDR3 DNA: TGTGCCAGCAGTTTTCAGGTTGAAGGACAGGGTACCCCAGAAGAGACCCAGTACTTC
CDR3 protein: CASSFQVEGQGTPEETQYF

V gene: TRBV14
D gene: TRBD1
J gene: TRBJ1-2
clone size: few
CDR3 length: 12
CDR3 DNA: TGTGCCAGCAGACACAGGGGAGAGGGCTACACCTTC
CDR3 protein: CASRHRGEGYTF

V gene: TRBV27
D gene: NA
J gene: TRBJ2-5
clone size: few
CDR3 length: 15
CDR3 DNA: TGTGCCAGCAGTCGGGGGCCTTCGAAGATAGAGACCCAGTACTTC
CDR3 protein: CASSRGPSKIETQYF

V gene: TRBV12-5
D gene: NA
J gene: TRBJ1-5
clone size: NA
CDR3 length: 14
CDR3 DNA: TGTGCTAGTGGTCCGTTGCTAGGGATAGAACCCCAGCATTTT
CDR3 protein: CASGPLLGIEPQHF

V gene: TRBV28
D gene: NA
J gene: TRBJ2-5
clone size: NA
CDR3 length: 18
CDR3 DNA: TGCGCCAGCAGCCTGAACAGGGACGGAGTGTACGGCCAAGAGACCCAGTACTTC
CDR3 protein: CASSLNRDGVYGQETQYF

V gene: TRBV25-1
D gene: TRBD1
J gene: TRBJ1-2
clone size: NA
CDR3 length: 14
CDR3 DNA: TGTGTCAGCATCTGGGGCAGGGGGCGCGATGGCTACACCTTC
CDR3 protein: CVSIWGRGRDGYTF

V gene: TRBV20-1
D gene: NA
J gene: TRBJ2-7
clone size: NA
CDR3 length: 13
CDR3 DNA: TGCAGTGCTAGGGGGGCCCAGTTCTACGAGCAGTACTTC
CDR3 protein: CSARGAQFYEQYF

V gene: TRBV29-1
D gene: NA
J gene: TRBJ2-1
clone size: NA
CDR3 length: 13
CDR3 DNA: TGCAGCGTTGTTGGCGGGGTTGTTTATGAGCAGTTCTTC
CDR3 protein: CSVVGGVVYEQFF

V gene: TRBV9
D gene: TRBD1
J gene: TRBJ1-1
clone size: NA
CDR3 length: 12
CDR3 DNA: TGTGCCAGCAGCTCCCGGACAGGAGGGGCTTTCTTT
CDR3 protein: CASSSRTGGAFF

V gene: TRBV6-1
D gene: NA
J gene: TRBJ2-6
clone size: few
CDR3 length: 14
CDR3 DNA: TGTGCCAGCAGACAGGGTCCCGGGGCCAACGTCCTGACTTTC
CDR3 protein: CASRQGPGANVLTF

V gene: TRBV7-9
D gene: NA
J gene: TRBJ1-2
clone size: NA
CDR3 length: 11
CDR3 DNA: TGTGCCAGCAGCCACGGACCGGGTGAGACCTTC
CDR3 protein: CASSHGPGETF

V gene: TRBV6-2/TRBV6-3
D gene: NA
J gene: TRBJ1-2
clone size: few
CDR3 length: 14
CDR3 DNA: TGTGCCAGCAGTTACCAAGACAGTCGCTATGGCTACACCTTC
CDR3 protein: CASSYQDSRYGYTF

V gene: TRBV12-5
D gene: TRBD1
J gene: TRBJ1-2
clone size: NA
CDR3 length: 15
CDR3 DNA: TGTGCTAGTGGTTCCGGGATGACAGGGGTTAACGGCTACACCTTC
CDR3 protein: CASGSGMTGVNGYTF

V gene: TRBV6-6
D gene: NA
J gene: TRBJ2-1
clone size: NA
CDR3 length: 12
CDR3 DNA: TGTGCCAGCAACGATTCGGCGGGACACCAGTTCTTC
CDR3 protein: CASNDSAGHQFF

V gene: TRBV10-3
D gene: NA
J gene: TRBJ1-2
clone size: NA
CDR3 length: 15
CDR3 DNA: TGTGCCATCAGTGTGCCAGGGGCGATAAACTATGGCTACACCTTC
CDR3 protein: CAISVPGAINYGYTF

V gene: TRBV28
D gene: NA
J gene: TRBJ1-1
clone size: few
CDR3 length: 13
CDR3 DNA: TGTGCCAGCAGTTCCCCACCCTACACTGAAGCTTTCTTT
CDR3 protein: CASSSPPYTEAFF

V gene: TRBV4-1
D gene: TRBD1
J gene: TRBJ2-7
clone size: few
CDR3 length: 15
CDR3 DNA: TGCGCCAGCAGCCTCCGGGACAGCGACTCCTACGAGCAGTACTTC
CDR3 protein: CASSLRDSDSYEQYF

V gene: TRBV6-1
D gene: TRBD1
J gene: TRBJ1-2
clone size: few
CDR3 length: 16
CDR3 DNA: TGTGCCAGCAGTGAACGCGGGACAGGGGTAAACTATGGCTACACCTTC
CDR3 protein: CASSERGTGVNYGYTF

V gene: TRBV7-9
D gene: TRBD1
J gene: TRBJ2-7
clone size: few
CDR3 length: 14
CDR3 DNA: TGTGCCAGCAGCTCAGGGACAGTCCTCTACGAGCAGTACTTC
CDR3 protein: CASSSGTVLYEQYF

V gene: TRBV19
D gene: NA
J gene: TRBJ1-5
clone size: few
CDR3 length: 14
CDR3 DNA: TGTGCCAGTAGTATAAGGTCGGTCAATCAGCCCCAGCATTTT
CDR3 protein: CASSIRSVNQPQHF

V gene: TRBV4-1
D gene: NA
J gene: TRBJ2-2
clone size: NA
CDR3 length: 13
CDR3 DNA: TGCGCCAGCAGCCAACTAGACACCGGGGAGCTGTTTTTT
CDR3 protein: CASSQLDTGELFF

V gene: TRBV12-3/TRBV12-4
D gene: NA
J gene: TRBJ2-4
clone size: few
CDR3 length: 17
CDR3 DNA: TGTGCCAGCAGTTTGACCCTCCTCTCCAGGGGAGGAAACATTCAGTACTTC
CDR3 protein: CASSLTLLSRGGNIQYF

V gene: TRBV20-1
D gene: NA
J gene: TRBJ2-2
clone size: few
CDR3 length: 17
CDR3 DNA: TGCAGTGCTAGGGCCCTCTCCGAAGGGAAGAGGACCGGGGAGCTGTTTTTT
CDR3 protein: CSARALSEGKRTGELFF

V gene: TRBV7-9
D gene: NA
J gene: TRBJ1-5
clone size: few
CDR3 length: 12
CDR3 DNA: TGTGCCAGCAGCTTTAAGGTTCAGCCCCAGCATTTT
CDR3 protein: CASSFKVQPQHF

V gene: TRBV5-1
D gene: NA
J gene: TRBJ1-4
clone size: NA
CDR3 length: 13
CDR3 DNA: TGCGCCAGCAGCCCCCCAGGGAATGAAAAACTGTTTTTT
CDR3 protein: CASSPPGNEKLFF

V gene: TRBV12-3/TRBV12-4
D gene: NA
J gene: TRBJ2-5
clone size: few
CDR3 length: 15
CDR3 DNA: TGTGCCAGCAGTTTAGCTCTGGGCTGGGCCGAGACCCAGTACTTC
CDR3 protein: CASSLALGWAETQYF

V gene: TRBV24-1
D gene: TRBD2
J gene: TRBJ2-1
clone size: NA
CDR3 length: 16
CDR3 DNA: TGTGCCACCAGTGAGGTTAGCGGGGGCTCCTACAATGAGCAGTTCTTC
CDR3 protein: CATSEVSGGSYNEQFF

V gene: TRBV6-5
D gene: NA
J gene: TRBJ1-5
clone size: NA
CDR3 length: 16
CDR3 DNA: TGTGCCAGCAGTGACGGGGCGGGAGGAAGCAATCAGCCCCAGCATTTT
CDR3 protein: CASSDGAGGSNQPQHF

V gene: TRBV27
D gene: NA
J gene: TRBJ2-1
clone size: NA
CDR3 length: 12
CDR3 DNA: TGTGCCAGCAGCACAGGGAAAAGTGAGCAGTTCTTC
CDR3 protein: CASSTGKSEQFF

V gene: TRBV7-3
D gene: TRBD1
J gene: TRBJ2-5
clone size: NA
CDR3 length: 15
CDR3 DNA: TGTGCCAGCAGCTTTACCGGGACAGGGGAGGAGACCCAGTACTTC
CDR3 protein: CASSFTGTGEETQYF

V gene: TRBV28
D gene: TRBD2
J gene: TRBJ2-1
clone size: NA
CDR3 length: 21
CDR3 DNA: TGTGCCAGCAGTTTGCGCCCGGGACTAGCGGGGGGGCCCAGCTCCTACAATGAGCAGTTCTTC
CDR3 protein: CASSLRPGLAGGPSSYNEQFF

V gene: TRBV4-1
D gene: NA
J gene: TRBJ2-2
clone size: few
CDR3 length: 16
CDR3 DNA: TGCGCCAGCAGCCAAGATTTTAGACAGCACACCGGGGAGCTGTTTTTT
CDR3 protein: CASSQDFRQHTGELFF

V gene: TRBV5-4
D gene: TRBD2
J gene: TRBJ2-5
clone size: few
CDR3 length: 18
CDR3 DNA: TGTGCCAGCAGCCCCGGGACTAGCGGGGGGGCGGTAAGAGAGACCCAGTACTTC
CDR3 protein: CASSPGTSGGAVRETQYF

V gene: TRBV12-3/TRBV12-4
D gene: TRBD1
J gene: TRBJ1-4
clone size: NA
CDR3 length: 14
CDR3 DNA: TGTGCCAGCAGCTGGGGACAGGGGGTAGAAAAACTGTTTTTT
CDR3 protein: CASSWGQGVEKLFF

V gene: TRBV23-1
D gene: TRBD1
J gene: TRBJ2-2
clone size: NA
CDR3 length: 18
CDR3 DNA: TGCGCCAGCAGTCAGGGGATTCCGGGACAGGAGAACACCGGGGAGCTGTTTTTT
CDR3 protein: CASSQGIPGQENTGELFF

V gene: TRBV4-1
D gene: TRBD2
J gene: TRBJ2-1
clone size: few
CDR3 length: 16
CDR3 DNA: TGCGCCAGCAGCCCGGGACTAGCGGGGGATTACAATGAGCAGTTCTTC
CDR3 protein: CASSPGLAGDYNEQFF

V gene: TRBV15
D gene: NA
J gene: TRBJ1-6
clone size: NA
CDR3 length: 14
CDR3 DNA: TGTGCCACCAGCAGAGAGATAGATAATTCACCCCTCCACTTT
CDR3 protein: CATSREIDNSPLHF

V gene: TRBV7-9
D gene: NA
J gene: TRBJ2-1
clone size: many
CDR3 length: 15
CDR3 DNA: TGTGCCAGCAGCCCCGACAGGTCCTACATCAATGAGCAGTTCTTC
CDR3 protein: CASSPDRSYINEQFF

V gene: TRBV19
D gene: NA
J gene: TRBJ1-5
clone size: NA
CDR3 length: 15
CDR3 DNA: TGTGCCAGTAGTATCGACCGCTGGGGTGTACAGCCCCAGCATTTT
CDR3 protein: CASSIDRWGVQPQHF

V gene: TRBV4-1
D gene: NA
J gene: TRBJ1-2
clone size: few
CDR3 length: 14
CDR3 DNA: TGCGCCAGCAGCCAAGAACAGACTATCTATGGCTACACCTTC
CDR3 protein: CASSQEQTIYGYTF

V gene: TRBV27
D gene: NA
J gene: TRBJ1-2
clone size: NA
CDR3 length: 15
CDR3 DNA: TGTGCCAGCAGTTTAAAGGGGCGTTACTTTGATGGCTACACCTTC
CDR3 protein: CASSLKGRYFDGYTF